This T cell receptor beta chain originates from a study of T cell responses to AZD1222 COVID-19 vaccine. Study in general: Second-dose recipients at about 4 or about 12 weeks were treated as one pooled group. General study findings and limits: Nearly half of spike-specific TCRs reportedly go after variant regions that carry no mutations.

Measured with immunoSEQ multiplex PCR; TCRdb has only the in-frame clones, and not every one. The table shows 200,000 or so clones, with around 92% occurring only once. A remark on this clone: Its antigen is not known.

Germline assignment: CDR1 LNHDA and CDR2 SQIVND (reference sequence). The length of the CDR3 is 14 residues. V lost 1 base to trimming and J lost 8 bases, with 14 bases between them. V usage is TRBV19 and J usage is TRBJ1-1, with D possibly TRBD1 on 5 matching bases. The receptor was isolated from an adult in good health. The input for sequencing was peripheral blood, taken on day 0 of AZD1222 vaccination. The DNA of the CDR3 is TGTGCCAGTAGTATAGGGCGAGACAGAAGAGAAGCTTTCTTT. This gives the protein CASSIGRDRREAFF.